This T cell receptor (beta chain) is drawn from a study of neurological immune-mediated disorders. This clonotype was detected ten times or more. 5'RACE with 10-nucleotide random UMIs produced the cDNA. TCRdb reprocessed the 5' RACE reads via MiXCR and lists one record per CDR3 protein. This repertoire shows some 22,000 distinct CDR3 sequences, about 12% found once; its top ten account for 5.5%. Noted time point: technical triplicate 1. For the sorted libraries, 1 million CD4+ or CD8+ T cells were used. Between the trimmed V and J ends, which lost 0 bases and 4 bases, there was a span of 12 bases. This CDR3 comprises 15 residues. In germline, CDR1 is LGHDT, CDR2 YNNKEL (reference sequence).

This sequence was found in a female donor with HTLV-1-associated myelopathy (HAM/TSP). Sample: CD4+ T cells from blood. The chain recombines TRBV3-1 with TRBJ1-2, with D uncertain. The CDR3 region is CASSQDRTAGYGYTF. The DNA for the CDR3 is TGTGCCAGCAGCCAAGATCGCACCGCCGGCTATGGCTACACCTTC.